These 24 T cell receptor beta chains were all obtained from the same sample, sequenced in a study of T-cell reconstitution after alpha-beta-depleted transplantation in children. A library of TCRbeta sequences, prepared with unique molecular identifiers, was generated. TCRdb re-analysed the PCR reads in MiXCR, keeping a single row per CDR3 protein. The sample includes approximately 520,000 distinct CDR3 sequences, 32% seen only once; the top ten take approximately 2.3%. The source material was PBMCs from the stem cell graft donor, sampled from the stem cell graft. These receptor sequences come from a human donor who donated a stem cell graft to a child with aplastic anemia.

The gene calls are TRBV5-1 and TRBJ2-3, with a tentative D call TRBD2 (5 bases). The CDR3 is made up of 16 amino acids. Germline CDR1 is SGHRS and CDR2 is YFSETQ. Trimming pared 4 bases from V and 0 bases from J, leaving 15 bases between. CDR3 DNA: TGCGCCAGCAGCGCCACGCGGGTTTCTAGCACAGATACGCAGTATTTT. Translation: CASSATRVSSTDTQYF.

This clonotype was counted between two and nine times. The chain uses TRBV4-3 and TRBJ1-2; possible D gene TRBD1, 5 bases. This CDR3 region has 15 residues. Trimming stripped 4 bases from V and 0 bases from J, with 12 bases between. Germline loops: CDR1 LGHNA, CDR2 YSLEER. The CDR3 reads CASSLFRDANYGYTF. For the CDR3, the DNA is TGCGCCAGCAGCCTTTTCCGGGACGCTAACTATGGCTACACCTTC.

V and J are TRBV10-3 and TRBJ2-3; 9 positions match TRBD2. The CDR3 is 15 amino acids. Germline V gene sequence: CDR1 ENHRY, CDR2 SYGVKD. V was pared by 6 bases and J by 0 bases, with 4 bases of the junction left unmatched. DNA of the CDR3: TGTGCCATCAGAGTTAGCGGGAGAAGCACAGATACGCAGTATTTT. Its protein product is CAIRVSGRSTDTQYF.

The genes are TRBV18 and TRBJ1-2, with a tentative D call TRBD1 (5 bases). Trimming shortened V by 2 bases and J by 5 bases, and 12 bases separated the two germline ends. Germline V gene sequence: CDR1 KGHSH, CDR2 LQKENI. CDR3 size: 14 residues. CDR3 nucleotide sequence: TGTGCCAGCTCACCAGGGGCCAGCCCTTATGGCTACACCTTC. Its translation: CASSPGASPYGYTF.

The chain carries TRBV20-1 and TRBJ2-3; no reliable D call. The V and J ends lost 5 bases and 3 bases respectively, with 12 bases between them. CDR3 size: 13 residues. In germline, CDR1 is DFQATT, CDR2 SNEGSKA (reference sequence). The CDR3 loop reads CSAPRTGTDTQYF. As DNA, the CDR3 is TGCAGTGCTCCAAGGACCGGGACAGATACGCAGTATTTT.

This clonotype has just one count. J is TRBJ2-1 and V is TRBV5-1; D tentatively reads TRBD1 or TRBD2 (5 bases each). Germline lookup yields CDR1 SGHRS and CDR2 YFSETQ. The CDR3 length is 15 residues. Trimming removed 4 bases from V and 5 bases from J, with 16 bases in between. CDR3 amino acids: CASSLRDGAHNEQFF. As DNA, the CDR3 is TGCGCCAGCAGCCTCCGGGACGGAGCACACAATGAGCAGTTCTTC.

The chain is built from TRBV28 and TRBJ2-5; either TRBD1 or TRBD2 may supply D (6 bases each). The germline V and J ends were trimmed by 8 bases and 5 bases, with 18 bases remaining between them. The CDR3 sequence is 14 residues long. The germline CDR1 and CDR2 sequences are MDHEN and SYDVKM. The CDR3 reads CASASRGDGETQYF. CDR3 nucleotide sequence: TGTGCCAGCGCTTCGAGGGGGGACGGGGAGACCCAGTACTTC.

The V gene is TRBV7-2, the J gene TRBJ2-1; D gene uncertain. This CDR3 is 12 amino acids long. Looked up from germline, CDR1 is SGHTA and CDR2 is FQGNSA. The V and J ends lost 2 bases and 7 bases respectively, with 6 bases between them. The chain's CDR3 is CASSLLPNEQFF. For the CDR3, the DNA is TGTGCCAGCAGCTTACTACCGAATGAGCAGTTCTTC.

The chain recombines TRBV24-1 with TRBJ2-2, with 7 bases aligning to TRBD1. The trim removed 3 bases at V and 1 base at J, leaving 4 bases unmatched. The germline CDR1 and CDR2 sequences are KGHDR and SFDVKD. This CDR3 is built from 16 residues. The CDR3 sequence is CATSDPGQKNTGELFF. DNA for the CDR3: TGTGCCACCAGTGATCCGGGACAGAAGAACACCGGGGAGCTGTTTTTT.

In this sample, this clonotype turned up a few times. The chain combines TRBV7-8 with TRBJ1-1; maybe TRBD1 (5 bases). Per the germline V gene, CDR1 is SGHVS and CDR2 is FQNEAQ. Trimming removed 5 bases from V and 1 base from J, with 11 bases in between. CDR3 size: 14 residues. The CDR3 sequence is CASSVDRWNTEAFF. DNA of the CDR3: TGTGCCAGCAGCGTAGACAGATGGAACACTGAAGCTTTCTTT.

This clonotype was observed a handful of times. CDR3 bases: TGTGCCAGCAGCTCCCGACCTTACGAGCAGTACTTC. It yields the protein CASSSRPYEQYF. The V gene is TRBV9, the J gene TRBJ2-7, with D uncertain. The CDR3 length is 12 residues. Between the trimmed V and J ends, which lost 4 bases and 4 bases, there was a span of 9 bases. Germline V gene sequence: CDR1 SGDLS, CDR2 YYNGEE.

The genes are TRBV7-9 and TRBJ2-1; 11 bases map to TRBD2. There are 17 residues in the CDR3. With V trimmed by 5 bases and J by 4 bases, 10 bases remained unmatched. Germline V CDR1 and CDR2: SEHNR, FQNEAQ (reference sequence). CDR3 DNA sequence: TGTGCCAGCAGCACGGGGACTAGCGGTACAGGTTACAATGAGCAGTTCTTC. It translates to CASSTGTSGTGYNEQFF.

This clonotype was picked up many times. DNA of the CDR3: TGCAGTGCTAGACCTCAACAGGGGGAGATCTATGGCTACACCTTC. Translated: CSARPQQGEIYGYTF. The chain combines TRBV20-1 with TRBJ1-2, with 8 bases fitting TRBD1. Per germline, CDR1 DFQATT and CDR2 SNEGSKA (reference sequence). The CDR3 sequence is 15 residues long. With V trimmed by 2 bases and J by 4 bases, 9 bases remained unmatched.

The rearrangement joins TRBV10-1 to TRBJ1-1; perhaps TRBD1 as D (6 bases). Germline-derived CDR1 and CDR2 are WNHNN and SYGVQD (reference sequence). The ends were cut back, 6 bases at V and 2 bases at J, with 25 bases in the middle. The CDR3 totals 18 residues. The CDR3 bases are TGCGCCAGCAGAAACAGGGTAGGGCGGAAGGAGAGAAACACTGAAGCTTTCTTT. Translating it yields CASRNRVGRKERNTEAFF.

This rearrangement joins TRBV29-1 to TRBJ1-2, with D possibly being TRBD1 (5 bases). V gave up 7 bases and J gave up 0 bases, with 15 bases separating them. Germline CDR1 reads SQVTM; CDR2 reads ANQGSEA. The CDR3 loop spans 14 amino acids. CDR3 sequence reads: CSAERQSPNYGYTF. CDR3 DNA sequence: TGCAGCGCCGAGCGACAGTCGCCTAACTATGGCTACACCTTC.

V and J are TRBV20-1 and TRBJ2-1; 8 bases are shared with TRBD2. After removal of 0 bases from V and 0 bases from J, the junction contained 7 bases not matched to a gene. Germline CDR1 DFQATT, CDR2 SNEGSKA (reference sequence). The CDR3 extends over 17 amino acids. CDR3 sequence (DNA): TGCAGTGCTAGAGATCCTAGCGGGTCAAGCTCCTACAATGAGCAGTTCTTC. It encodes CSARDPSGSSSYNEQFF.

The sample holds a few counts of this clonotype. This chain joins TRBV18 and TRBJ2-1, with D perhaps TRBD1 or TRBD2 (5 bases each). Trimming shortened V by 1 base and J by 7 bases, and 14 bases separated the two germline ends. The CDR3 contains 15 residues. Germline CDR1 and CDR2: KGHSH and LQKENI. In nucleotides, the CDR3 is TGTGCCAGCTCACCACGTGAGGGGTCAAGGAATGAGCAGTTCTTC. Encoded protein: CASSPREGSRNEQFF.

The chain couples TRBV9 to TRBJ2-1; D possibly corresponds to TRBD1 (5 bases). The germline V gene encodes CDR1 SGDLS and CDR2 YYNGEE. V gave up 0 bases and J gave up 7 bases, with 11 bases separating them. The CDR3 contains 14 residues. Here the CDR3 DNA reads TGTGCCAGCAGCGTAGCTAAAGCAGGGAATGAGCAGTTCTTC. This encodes CASSVAKAGNEQFF.

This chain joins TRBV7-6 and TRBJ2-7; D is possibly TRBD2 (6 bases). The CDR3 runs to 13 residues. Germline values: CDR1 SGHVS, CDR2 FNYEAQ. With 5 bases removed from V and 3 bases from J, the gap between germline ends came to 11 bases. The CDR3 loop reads CASSDYGGYEQYF. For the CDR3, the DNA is TGTGCCAGCAGCGACTACGGGGGCTACGAGCAGTACTTC.

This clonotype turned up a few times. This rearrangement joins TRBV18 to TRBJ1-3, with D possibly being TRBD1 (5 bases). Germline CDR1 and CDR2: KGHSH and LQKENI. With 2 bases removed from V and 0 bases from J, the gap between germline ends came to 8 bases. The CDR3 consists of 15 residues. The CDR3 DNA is TGTGCCAGCTCACCAGCACAGGCCTCTGGAAACACCATATATTTT. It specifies CASSPAQASGNTIYF.

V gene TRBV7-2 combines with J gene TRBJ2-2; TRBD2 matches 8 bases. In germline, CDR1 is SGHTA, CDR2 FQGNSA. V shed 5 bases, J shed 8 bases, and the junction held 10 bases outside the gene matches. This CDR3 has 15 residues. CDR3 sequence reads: CASSPVTGGVGELFF. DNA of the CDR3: TGTGCCAGCAGCCCCGTCACGGGAGGGGTGGGGGAGCTGTTTTTT. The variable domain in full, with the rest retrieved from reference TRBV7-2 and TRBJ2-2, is GAGVSQSPSNKVTEKGKDVELRCDPISGHTALYWYRQSLGQGLEFLIYFQGNSAPDKSGLPSDRFSAERTGGSVSTLTIQRTQQEDSAVYLCASSPVTGGVGELFFGEGSRLTVL.

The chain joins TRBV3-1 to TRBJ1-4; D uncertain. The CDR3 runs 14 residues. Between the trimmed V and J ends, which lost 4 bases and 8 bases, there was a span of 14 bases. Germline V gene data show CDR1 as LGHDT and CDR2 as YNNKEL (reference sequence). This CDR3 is CASSRSGEGEKLFF. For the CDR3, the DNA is TGTGCCAGCAGCCGTTCCGGGGAAGGGGAAAAACTGTTTTTT.

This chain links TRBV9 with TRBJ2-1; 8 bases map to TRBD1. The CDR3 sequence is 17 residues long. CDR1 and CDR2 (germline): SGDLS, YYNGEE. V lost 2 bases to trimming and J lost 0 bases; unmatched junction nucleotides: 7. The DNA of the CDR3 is TGTGCCAGCAGCGTTTGGGGACAGGCCCTCTCCTACAATGAGCAGTTCTTC. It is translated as CASSVWGQALSYNEQFF.

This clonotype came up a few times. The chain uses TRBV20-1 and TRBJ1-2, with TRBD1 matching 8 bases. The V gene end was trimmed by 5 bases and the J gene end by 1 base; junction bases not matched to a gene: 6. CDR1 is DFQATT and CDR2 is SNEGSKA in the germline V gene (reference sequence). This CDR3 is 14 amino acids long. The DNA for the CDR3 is TGCAGTGCTGTCAGGGGGCAGGGTAACTATGGCTACACCTTC. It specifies CSAVRGQGNYGYTF.